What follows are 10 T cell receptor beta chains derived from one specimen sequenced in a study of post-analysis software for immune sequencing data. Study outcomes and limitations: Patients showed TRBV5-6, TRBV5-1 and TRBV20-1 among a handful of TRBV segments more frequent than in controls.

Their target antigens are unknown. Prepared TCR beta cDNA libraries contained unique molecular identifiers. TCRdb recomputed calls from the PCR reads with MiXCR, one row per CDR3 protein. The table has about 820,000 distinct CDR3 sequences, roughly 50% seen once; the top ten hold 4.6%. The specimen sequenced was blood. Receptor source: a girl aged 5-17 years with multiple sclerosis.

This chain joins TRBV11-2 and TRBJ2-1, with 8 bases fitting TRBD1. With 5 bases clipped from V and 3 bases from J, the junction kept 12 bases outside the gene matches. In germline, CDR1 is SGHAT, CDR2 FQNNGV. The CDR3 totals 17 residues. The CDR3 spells CASSILSGGAGYNEQFF. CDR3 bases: TGTGCCAGCAGCATCCTTTCAGGGGGCGCGGGCTACAATGAGCAGTTCTTC.

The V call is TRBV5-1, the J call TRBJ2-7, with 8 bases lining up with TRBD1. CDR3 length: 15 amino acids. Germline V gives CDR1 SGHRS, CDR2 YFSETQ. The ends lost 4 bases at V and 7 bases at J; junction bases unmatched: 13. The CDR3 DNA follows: TGCGCCAGCAGCCCCGGACAGGGTGAGGGTGGGGAGCAGTACTTC. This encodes CASSPGQGEGGEQYF.

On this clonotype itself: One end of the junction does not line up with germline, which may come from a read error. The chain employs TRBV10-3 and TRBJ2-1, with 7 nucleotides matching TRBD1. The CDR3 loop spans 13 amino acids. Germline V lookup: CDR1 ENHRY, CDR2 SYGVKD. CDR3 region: CAIRGTANNGQFF. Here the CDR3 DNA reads TGTGCCATCAGGGGGACAGCCAACAATGGGCAGTTCTTC.

The CDR3 loop is CSAKAGGLYEQYF. The CDR3 DNA sequence: TGCAGTGCAAAAGCAGGGGGCCTTTACGAGCAGTACTTC. This chain uses TRBV20-1 with TRBJ2-7; TRBD1 matches at 8 bases. After removal of 6 bases from V and 4 bases from J, the junction contained 8 bases not matched to a gene. CDR3 length: 13 amino acids. In germline, CDR1 is DFQATT, CDR2 SNEGSKA (reference sequence).

CDR3: CASSGVGARRTDTQYF. CDR3 nucleotide sequence: TGTGCCAGCAGTGGGGTAGGGGCGCGCCGCACAGATACGCAGTATTTT. The chain recombines TRBV12-3 or TRBV12-4 with TRBJ2-3, with D possibly TRBD1 on 5 matching bases. There are 16 residues in the CDR3. V shed 5 bases and J shed 1 base, with 16 bases lying between them.

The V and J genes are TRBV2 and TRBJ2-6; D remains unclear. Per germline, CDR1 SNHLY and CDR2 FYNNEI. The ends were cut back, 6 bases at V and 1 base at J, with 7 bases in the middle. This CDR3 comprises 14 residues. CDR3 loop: CASRELSGANVLTF. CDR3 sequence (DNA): TGTGCCAGCAGGGAGTTATCTGGGGCCAACGTCCTGACTTTC.

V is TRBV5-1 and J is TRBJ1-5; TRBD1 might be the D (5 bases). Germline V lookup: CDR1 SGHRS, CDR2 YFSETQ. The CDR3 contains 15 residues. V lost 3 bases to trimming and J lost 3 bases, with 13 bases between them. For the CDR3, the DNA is TGCGCCAGCAGCTGGGACGGAGCGAACAATCAGCCCCAGCATTTT. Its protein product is CASSWDGANNQPQHF.

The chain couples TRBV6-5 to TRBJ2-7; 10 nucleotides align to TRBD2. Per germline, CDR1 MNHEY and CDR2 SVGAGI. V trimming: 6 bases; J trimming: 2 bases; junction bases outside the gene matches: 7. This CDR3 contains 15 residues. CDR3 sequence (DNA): TGTGCCAGCAGGCAAACTAGCGGGATTGCCTACGAGCAGTACTTC. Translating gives CASRQTSGIAYEQYF.

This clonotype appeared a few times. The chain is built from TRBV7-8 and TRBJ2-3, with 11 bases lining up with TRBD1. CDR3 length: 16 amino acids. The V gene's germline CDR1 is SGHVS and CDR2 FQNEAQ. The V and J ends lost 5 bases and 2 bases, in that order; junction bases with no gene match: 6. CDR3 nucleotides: TGTGCCAGCAGCAAGGGACAGGGGGGGCCCACAGATACGCAGTATTTT. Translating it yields CASSKGQGGPTDTQYF. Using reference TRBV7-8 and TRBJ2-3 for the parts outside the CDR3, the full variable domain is GAGVSQSPRYKVAKRGQDVALRCDPISGHVSLFWYQQALGQGPEFLTYFQNEAQLDKSGLPSDRFFAERPEGSVSTLKIQRTQQEDSAVYLCASSKGQGGPTDTQYFGPGTRLTVL.

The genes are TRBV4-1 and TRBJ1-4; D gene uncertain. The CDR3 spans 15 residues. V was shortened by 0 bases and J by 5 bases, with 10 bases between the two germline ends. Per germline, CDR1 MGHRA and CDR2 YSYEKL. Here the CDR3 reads CASSQDPGPNEKLFF. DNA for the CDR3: TGCGCCAGCAGCCAAGATCCTGGGCCGAATGAAAAACTGTTTTTT.